This TCR beta chain is from a study of T cells after posttransplantation cyclophosphamide. General study points: Blood and skin or GI T cell repertoires showed limited TRB overlap. After PTCy, TRB diversity resembled that of CNI/methotrexate controls. Later blood repertoires were often dominated by clones from the donor CD8+ memory compartment.

The CDR3 runs to 15 residues. CDR1 SGDLS and CDR2 YYNGEE come from the germline V gene. Deletions cut 2 bases from V and 5 bases from J, with 16 bases between. Profiled with immunoSEQ multiplex PCR; TCRdb holds only in-frame clones, not every one. There are about 8,700 clones in the sample, none observed a single time. Treatment was busulfan-fludarabine conditioning, a marrow graft, and cyclophosphamide on days +3 and +4. This clone was detected many times. The antigen remains unidentified. This chain uses TRBV9 with TRBJ2-5; TRBD1 might be the D (6 bases). This receptor was obtained from a young adult male patient who received an allogeneic stem cell transplant from an unrelated donor, was CMV-positive, and had acute and chronic GVHD. T cells may partly derive from the graft donor. The sequencing here drew on PBMCs, taken after an allogeneic stem cell transplant with post-transplant cyclophosphamide. CDR3 region: CASSVQQGSGETQYF. CDR3 nucleotides: TGTGCCAGCAGCGTCCAACAGGGATCTGGGGAGACCCAGTACTTC. Based on the CDR3 plus reference TRBV9 and TRBJ2-5, the full variable domain is DSGVTQTPKHLITATGQRVTLRCSPRSGDLSVYWYQQSLDQGLQFLIQYYNGEERAKGNILERFSAQQFPDLHSELNLSSLELGDSALYFCASSVQQGSGETQYFGPGTRLLVL.